The 30 T cell receptor beta chains below come from one sample, sequenced in a study of T-cell reconstitution after alpha-beta-depleted transplantation in children. Unique molecular identifiers featured in how the TCRbeta library was prepared. In TCRdb, the PCR reads were re-called with MiXCR into one record per CDR3 protein. The sample has almost 500,000 distinct CDR3 sequences, around 13% seen once. The material sequenced was PBMCs from the stem cell graft donor, taken from the stem cell graft. The receptors shown here come from a human donor who donated a stem cell graft to a child with combined immunodeficiency.

This clonotype turned up a few times. The rearrangement joins TRBV11-3 to TRBJ2-4, with D possibly matching TRBD1 (6 bases). The ends were cut back, 4 bases at V and 2 bases at J, with 9 bases in the middle. The germline V gene has CDR1 SGHNT and CDR2 YENEEA. CDR3 length: 14 residues. The CDR3 sequence is CASSSGESKNIQYF. DNA for the CDR3: TGTGCCAGCAGCTCAGGGGAATCCAAAAACATTCAGTACTTC.

This clonotype was seen just once. A read error is possible here, since a much larger clone lies one base away. The V call is TRBV12-3 or TRBV12-4, the J call TRBJ2-7; 7 bases align to TRBD1. The CDR3 consists of 13 residues. CDR3 residues: CASSLQGWYEEYF. The DNA of the CDR3 is TGTGCCAGCAGTCTACAGGGGTGGTACGAGGAGTACTTC.

This clonotype has a count of ten or more. This chain links TRBV15 with TRBJ2-7, with D perhaps TRBD1 (5 bases). V was trimmed by 0 bases and J by 2 bases, leaving 11 bases between them. The CDR3 covers 15 residues. Germline loops: CDR1 LNHNV, CDR2 YYDKDF (reference sequence). The CDR3 DNA reads TGTGCCACCAGCAGAGAAAAGGGGCTGACCTACGAGCAGTACTTC. Translated: CATSREKGLTYEQYF.

V usage is TRBV7-8 and J usage is TRBJ1-4, with 9 bases that match TRBD1. Trimming took 6 bases from V and 7 from J; bases not matched to a gene: 6. The length of the CDR3 is 14 residues. CDR1 is SGHVS and CDR2 is FQNEAQ in the germline V gene. Written as DNA, the CDR3 is TGTGCCAGCAGACCCTGGACAGGGGCTGAAAAACTGTTTTTT. It translates to CASRPWTGAEKLFF.

This sequence joins TRBV4-1 and TRBJ2-7, with D perhaps matching TRBD2 (5 bases). V was clipped by 5 bases and J by 1 base, with 15 bases between them. This CDR3 is 15 amino acids long. CDR1 MGHRA and CDR2 YSYEKL come from the germline V gene. The CDR3 reads CASSYRSEGSYEQYF. CDR3 bases: TGCGCCAGCAGCTACCGATCCGAGGGATCCTACGAGCAGTACTTC.

This sequence joins TRBV28 and TRBJ1-6, with D uncertain. Trimming removed 5 bases from V and 0 bases from J, with 11 bases in between. The CDR3 spans 16 residues. Germline V lookup: CDR1 MDHEN, CDR2 SYDVKM. This CDR3 reads CASSPNSLSYNSPLHF. As DNA, the CDR3 is TGTGCCAGCAGTCCTAACAGTCTCTCCTATAATTCACCCCTCCACTTT.

The chain uses TRBV7-2 and TRBJ2-3; possibly TRBD2 for D (6 bases). Trimming removed 2 bases at V and 1 base at J, with 10 bases between. This CDR3 is 15 amino acids long. Per the germline V gene, CDR1 is SGHTA and CDR2 is FQGNSA. CDR3 sequence reads: CASSLMPSGTDTQYF. In DNA form, the CDR3 reads TGTGCCAGCAGCTTAATGCCTAGCGGCACAGATACGCAGTATTTT.

This clonotype appeared a few times. V is TRBV7-6 and J is TRBJ2-7; D remains ambiguous. Per the germline V gene, CDR1 is SGHVS and CDR2 is FNYEAQ. The V end lost 3 bases, the J end lost 5 bases, and 11 bases lay between the germline ends. CDR3 length: 13 amino acids. CDR3: CASSLDDPHEQYF. CDR3 sequence (DNA): TGTGCCAGCAGCTTGGACGACCCCCACGAGCAGTACTTC.

This rearrangement joins TRBV3-1 to TRBJ2-3; D not certain. Germline V lookup: CDR1 LGHDT, CDR2 YNNKEL (reference sequence). The CDR3 contains 16 residues. Trimming shortened V by 4 bases and J by 0 bases, and 14 bases separated the two germline ends. The DNA for the CDR3 is TGTGCCAGCAGCCCTCTGGGCGGTCTTAGCACAGATACGCAGTATTTT. Protein product: CASSPLGGLSTDTQYF.

This clonotype was counted a few times. The rearrangement links TRBV28 to TRBJ2-7, with 7 bases fitting TRBD2. Trimming cost V 7 bases and J 2 bases; bases outside gene matches: 8. The CDR3 consists of 14 residues. Germline V CDR1 and CDR2: MDHEN, SYDVKM. The CDR3, as DNA: TGTGCCAGCACCCGATCCGGGACTACCTACGAGCAGTACTTC. Its translation: CASTRSGTTYEQYF.

The sample holds many counts of this clonotype. This chain connects TRBV29-1 to TRBJ2-7; weak D call: TRBD2 (7 bases). V was shortened by 4 bases and J by 4 bases, with 20 bases between the two germline ends. CDR3 length equals 15 residues. CDR1 SQVTM and CDR2 ANQGSEA come from the germline V gene. The CDR3 bases are TGCAGCGTTGGGTTTACCGGGGGGCGCGGTTACGAGCAGTACTTC. It specifies CSVGFTGGRGYEQYF.

This clonotype was observed a few times. The junction departs from the called germline gene at one end, perhaps through a read error. The chain has TRBV5-1 and TRBJ2-7, with D possibly TRBD2 on 6 matching bases. Looked up from germline, CDR1 is SGHRS and CDR2 is YFSETQ. The CDR3 extends over 17 amino acids. The CDR3 DNA sequence: TGCGCCAGCAGCTTGAGTAGCGGAAGGCCCATCTCCTACGAGCAGAACTTC. Its protein product is CASSLSSGRPISYEQNF.

The chain couples TRBV5-1 to TRBJ1-1, with D unclear. Germline V CDR1 and CDR2: SGHRS, YFSETQ. This CDR3 region has 15 residues. With 1 base removed from V and 0 bases from J, the gap between germline ends came to 10 bases. The CDR3 protein is CASSLYRAMNTEAFF. The CDR3 DNA follows: TGCGCCAGCAGCTTGTATAGGGCGATGAACACTGAAGCTTTCTTT.

This clonotype was seen more than once but under ten times. The chain links TRBV7-9 to TRBJ2-1; TRBD1 matches at 10 bases. Germline V gene data show CDR1 as SEHNR and CDR2 as FQNEAQ (reference sequence). Trimming took 5 bases from V and 9 from J; bases not matched to a gene: 13. CDR3 length: 16 amino acids. In DNA form, the CDR3 reads TGTGCCAGCAGCATTTGGTCCAGACAGGGGGCAGGTGAGCAGTTCTTC. Translation gives CASSIWSRQGAGEQFF.

In its sample, this clonotype was seen many times. This chain uses TRBV12-3 or TRBV12-4 with TRBJ1-1; D is possibly TRBD1 (6 bases). V was pared by 6 bases and J by 6 bases, with 11 bases between. The CDR3 length is 12 residues. The CDR3, as DNA: TGTGCCAGCAGACCTACAGGGTCTGAAGCTTTCTTT. Its protein product is CASRPTGSEAFF.

The DNA for the CDR3 is TGTGCCAGCAGCCCCACGGCTATGGGGATAGAGACCCAGTACTTC. Its protein product is CASSPTAMGIETQYF. The genes are TRBV9 and TRBJ2-5; D not resolved. Trimming left V 4 bases short and J 4 bases short, with 17 bases between. Germline V gene sequence: CDR1 SGDLS, CDR2 YYNGEE. This CDR3 spans 15 amino acids.

The V and J genes are TRBV20-1 and TRBJ2-5; 8 nucleotides line up with TRBD2. The V gene end was trimmed by 6 bases and the J gene end by 5 bases; junction bases not matched to a gene: 11. The CDR3 is made up of 14 amino acids. Germline assignment: CDR1 DFQATT and CDR2 SNEGSKA (reference sequence). CDR3 DNA sequence: TGCAGTGCAAACGACGGGAGGGCTTGGGAGACCCAGTACTTC. This encodes CSANDGRAWETQYF.

This clonotype has more than one count but fewer than ten. V gene TRBV3-1 combines with J gene TRBJ1-5; 8 bases are a match to TRBD1. The CDR3 is made up of 15 amino acids. Trimming removed 1 base from V and 5 bases from J; junction bases left unmatched: 4. Germline lookup yields CDR1 LGHDT and CDR2 YNNKEL (reference sequence). The CDR3 sequence is CASSQAGQGYQPQHF. CDR3 sequence (DNA): TGTGCCAGCAGCCAAGCTGGACAGGGTTATCAGCCCCAGCATTTT.

V and J are TRBV2 and TRBJ2-5; D is uncertain. CDR3 size: 14 residues. The germline CDR1 and CDR2 sequences are SNHLY and FYNNEI. Trimming took off 3 bases at V and 2 bases at J, with 10 bases between the two ends. In DNA form, the CDR3 reads TGTGCCAGCAGTGAGTTAGGGCTGCAAGAGACCCAGTACTTC. Its translation: CASSELGLQETQYF. The whole variable domain, filled in from reference TRBV2 and TRBJ2-5, reads EPEVTQTPSHQVTQMGQEVILRCVPISNHLYFYWYRQILGQKVEFLVSFYNNEISEKSEIFDDQFSVERPDGSNFTLKIRSTKLEDSAMYFCASSELGLQETQYFGPGTRLLVL.

Points on this clonotype: This may be a read error, as it is one base from a much larger clone. V usage is TRBV20-1 and J usage is TRBJ2-3; maybe TRBD2 (6 bases). The CDR3 totals 12 residues. In germline, CDR1 is DFQATT, CDR2 SNEGSKA (reference sequence). The CDR3 coding sequence is TGCAGTGCTACACCTAGGAGGGATACGCCGTATTTT. Translation: CSATPRRDTPYF.

The chain couples TRBV15 to TRBJ2-1; the D is unclear. The V gene lost 0 bases and the J gene lost 7 bases, with 13 bases spanning the gap. This CDR3 is built from 15 residues. Germline assignment: CDR1 LNHNV and CDR2 YYDKDF (reference sequence). CDR3 DNA: TGTGCCACCAGCAGAGATAGACTGCCCACGAATGAGCAGTTCTTC. Its translation: CATSRDRLPTNEQFF. Full variable domain (missing parts from reference TRBV15 and TRBJ2-1): DAMVIQNPRYQVTQFGKPVTLSCSQTLNHNVMYWYQQKSSQAPKLLFHYYDKDFNNEADTPDNFQSRRPNTSFCFLDIRSPGLGDTAMYLCATSRDRLPTNEQFFGPGTRLTVL.

The chain combines TRBV29-1 with TRBJ1-3; D gene uncertain. V was trimmed by 2 bases and J by 4 bases, leaving 9 bases between them. The CDR3 loop spans 13 amino acids. Germline assignment: CDR1 SQVTM and CDR2 ANQGSEA. DNA for the CDR3: TGCAGCGTTGAATCGGCCGGCGGAAACACCATATATTTT. Protein: CSVESAGGNTIYF.

J is TRBJ2-3 and V is TRBV7-9, with D uncertain. Germline V gives CDR1 SEHNR, CDR2 FQNEAQ (reference sequence). This CDR3 has 12 amino acids. CDR3 coding DNA: TGTGCGGGCTCTGTCTCCACAGATACGCAGTATTTT. This codes for CAGSVSTDTQYF.

The chain uses TRBV25-1 and TRBJ2-5, with no clear D. The germline V gene has CDR1 MGHDK and CDR2 SYGVNS. This CDR3 is 12 amino acids long. The germline V and J ends were trimmed by 5 bases and 5 bases, with 9 bases remaining between them. CDR3 coding DNA: TGTGCCAGCAGTAATTCGTGGGAGACCCAGTACTTC. It encodes CASSNSWETQYF.

This clonotype was counted between two and nine times. The J gene is TRBJ2-3, the V gene TRBV29-1, with D perhaps matching TRBD1 (6 bases). Germline assignment: CDR1 SQVTM and CDR2 ANQGSEA. Trimming cost V 7 bases and J 9 bases, with 17 bases left between them. The CDR3 sequence is 12 residues long. This CDR3 is CSAPTGPETQYF. The CDR3 DNA sequence: TGCAGCGCACCTACAGGGCCCGAGACGCAGTATTTT.

The chain couples TRBV12-5 to TRBJ1-1; no reliable D call. The ends were cut back, 5 bases at V and 0 bases at J, with 13 bases in the middle. Per the germline V gene, CDR1 is LGHNT and CDR2 is FRNRAP. There are 15 residues in the CDR3. The CDR3 coding sequence is TGTGCTAGTGGTCCCCCAGAGAGTTTGAACACTGAAGCTTTCTTT. This sequence encodes CASGPPESLNTEAFF. Based on the CDR3 plus reference TRBV12-5 and TRBJ1-1, the full variable domain is DARVTQTPRHKVTEMGQEVTMRCQPILGHNTVFWYRQTMMQGLELLAYFRNRAPLDDSGMPKDRFSAEMPDATLATLKIQPSEPRDSAVYFCASGPPESLNTEAFFGQGTRLTVV.

The V call is TRBV4-2, the J call TRBJ2-1; D unclear. The CDR3 spans 20 residues. Germline values: CDR1 LGHNA, CDR2 YNFKEQ. V lost 0 bases, J lost 1 base, and 22 bases lay in between. CDR3 amino acids: CASSQDKSSVGVGSYNEQFF. CDR3 bases: TGTGCCAGCAGCCAAGATAAGTCCAGCGTGGGCGTGGGGTCCTACAATGAGCAGTTCTTC.

In its sample, this clonotype was seen many times. The V gene is TRBV10-3, the J gene TRBJ1-1; D is perhaps TRBD1 (5 bases). This CDR3 is built from 13 residues. V lost 10 bases and J 4 bases, leaving 16 bases between the germline ends. The germline CDR1 and CDR2 sequences are ENHRY and SYGVKD. The CDR3 DNA reads as TGTGCCACGTCTCCTCCGGGGCCCACTGAAGCTTTCTTT. Residues: CATSPPGPTEAFF.

This clonotype was counted a few times. The chain joins TRBV7-8 to TRBJ2-1, with a tentative D call TRBD2 (5 bases). The V gene's germline CDR1 is SGHVS and CDR2 FQNEAQ. This CDR3 is 15 amino acids long. Trimming shortened V by 1 base and J by 5 bases, and 12 bases separated the two germline ends. CDR3 DNA: TGTGCCAGCAGCTTAGGCCTAGCCCTAGACAATGAGCAGTTCTTC. This codes for CASSLGLALDNEQFF.

This clonotype was seen a handful of times. The chain combines TRBV7-2 with TRBJ1-4; unclear D gene. The CDR3 consists of 14 residues. The V gene lost 1 base and the J gene lost 3 bases, with 6 bases spanning the gap. Germline V gives CDR1 SGHTA, CDR2 FQGNSA. The CDR3 nucleotides are TGTGCCAGCAGCTTAGTCGTTTCTAATGAAAAACTGTTTTTT. Its protein product is CASSLVVSNEKLFF. Looking up the rest from reference TRBV7-2 and TRBJ1-4 gives the full variable domain: GAGVSQSPSNKVTEKGKDVELRCDPISGHTALYWYRQSLGQGLEFLIYFQGNSAPDKSGLPSDRFSAERTGGSVSTLTIQRTQQEDSAVYLCASSLVVSNEKLFFGSGTQLSVL.